This entry lists 21 T cell receptor beta chains sequenced from one sample in a study of blood T cell repertoires in COVID-19. Sequencing used immunoSEQ multiplex PCR; TCRdb keeps in-frame clones, though not all of them. The sample shows approximately 360,000 clones, roughly four fifths of them seen only once. Sequenced sample: PBMCs or T cells enriched from blood (not recorded which). These receptors originate from a woman between 50 and 59 years old who had recovered from COVID-19.

The chain joins TRBV5-4 to TRBJ1-1; D unresolved. V was pared by 5 bases and J by 1 base, with 9 bases between. Germline V CDR1 and CDR2: SGHNT, YYREEE (reference sequence). The CDR3 consists of 13 residues. CDR3 sequence reads: CASSSGPNTEAFF. DNA of the CDR3: TGTGCCAGCAGTTCAGGCCCGAACACTGAAGCTTTCTTT.

This clone has only a few counts. V is TRBV28 and J is TRBJ1-5; D is unclear. CDR1 and CDR2 (germline): MDHEN, SYDVKM. The V gene lost 3 bases and the J gene lost 3 bases, with 9 bases spanning the gap. The CDR3 consists of 14 residues. CDR3 nucleotide sequence: TGTGCCAGCAGTTTGCCAGACTACAATCAGCCCCAGCATTTT. It specifies CASSLPDYNQPQHF.

Here the CDR3 DNA reads TGTGCCAGCAGCTGGGGGGGGGCCACATCTCCCGAGCAGTACTTC. Amino acid sequence: CASSWGGATSPEQYF. This chain links TRBV11-3 with TRBJ2-7; D is perhaps TRBD2 (7 bases). Germline CDR1 is SGHNT and CDR2 is YENEEA. Trimming cost V 4 bases and J 6 bases, with 19 bases left between them. This CDR3 contains 15 residues.

This sequence joins TRBV3-1 (or the pseudogene TRBV3-2) and TRBJ1-2; 7 bases line up with TRBD1. Losses at the gene ends were 5 bases for V and 7 bases for J; bases not matched to a gene: 10. The CDR3 has 14 residues. CDR1 and CDR2 (germline): LGHDT, YNNKEL (reference sequence). The CDR3, as DNA: TGTGCCAGCAGCAATCTACAGGGGAATCGTGGCTACACCTTC. It is translated as CASSNLQGNRGYTF.

This chain's CDR3 is CASSPYVTSAAYEQYF. CDR3 DNA: TGTGCCAGCTCACCGTACGTGACTAGCGCCGCCTACGAGCAGTACTTC. The chain uses TRBV18 and TRBJ2-7, with 8 nucleotides matching TRBD2. Germline trimming cut 3 bases from V and 2 bases from J; bases unmatched to any gene: 9. Germline CDR1 and CDR2: KGHSH and LQKENI. CDR3 length: 16 residues. Full variable domain (remainder filled in from reference TRBV18 and TRBJ2-7): NAGVMQNPRHLVRRRGQEARLRCSPMKGHSHVYWYRQLPEEGLKFMVYLQKENIIDESGMPKERFSAEFPKEGPSILRIQQVVRGDSAAYFCASSPYVTSAAYEQYFGPGTRLTVT.

This chain uses TRBV28 with TRBJ2-2, with 7 bases identical to TRBD2. The CDR3 is 16 residues long. The ends lost 8 bases at V and 5 bases at J; junction bases unmatched: 14. Germline V gene data show CDR1 as MDHEN and CDR2 as SYDVKM. This CDR3 is CASLVGGGWGTGELFF. DNA for the CDR3: TGTGCCAGCCTCGTAGGCGGGGGATGGGGGACCGGGGAGCTGTTTTTT.

CDR3 in amino acids: CASSLGGAGGELFF. Here the CDR3 DNA reads TGTGCCAGCAGCCTCGGGGGGGCAGGTGGGGAGCTGTTTTTT. The gene calls are TRBV6-2 or TRBV6-3 and TRBJ2-2; 8 bases match TRBD2. Per germline, CDR1 MNHEY and CDR2 SVGEGT. The CDR3 loop spans 14 amino acids. Trimming cost V 6 bases and J 8 bases; bases outside gene matches: 8.

The gene calls are TRBV7-8 and TRBJ1-2; 12 bases align to TRBD1. This CDR3 is built from 18 residues. Germline loops: CDR1 SGHVS, CDR2 FQNEAQ. Trimming at V came to 4 bases and at J to 0 bases, leaving 9 bases not matched to a gene. In DNA form, the CDR3 reads TGTGCCAGCAGCTCACCGGGACAGGGGGCTCAAGCTAACTATGGCTACACCTTC. Protein product: CASSSPGQGAQANYGYTF. Full variable domain (remainder filled in from reference TRBV7-8 and TRBJ1-2): GAGVSQSPRYKVAKRGQDVALRCDPISGHVSLFWYQQALGQGPEFLTYFQNEAQLDKSGLPSDRFFAERPEGSVSTLKIQRTQQEDSAVYLCASSSPGQGAQANYGYTFGSGTRLTVV.

This clone was seen only once. The DNA of the CDR3 is TGCGCCAGCAGCCCCTCAAAGGCAGGGACTAACTATGGCTACACCTTC. This translates into CASSPSKAGTNYGYTF. The chain links TRBV4-3 to TRBJ1-2, with D possibly TRBD1 on 5 matching bases. Germline V lookup: CDR1 LGHNA, CDR2 YSLEER. CDR3 length equals 16 residues. Trimming cost V 4 bases and J 0 bases, with 15 bases left between them.

This chain joins TRBV5-4 and TRBJ2-3; D might be TRBD2 (7 bases). This CDR3 spans 16 amino acids. Trimming cost V 2 bases and J 1 base, with 14 bases left between them. Looked up from germline, CDR1 is SGHNT and CDR2 is YYREEE (reference sequence). The CDR3 region is CASSLGGARGTDTQYF. CDR3 sequence (DNA): TGTGCCAGCAGCTTAGGGGGGGCGAGGGGCACAGATACGCAGTATTTT.

V and J are TRBV18 and TRBJ2-6, with D tentatively TRBD1 (5 bases). This CDR3 has 18 residues. V lost 3 bases, J lost 4 bases, and 19 bases lay in between. The germline CDR1 and CDR2 sequences are KGHSH and LQKENI. The DNA for the CDR3 is TGTGCCAGCTCACCCCTGGGAAAGGGGCTGGCCGGGGCCAACGTCCTGACTTTC. It specifies CASSPLGKGLAGANVLTF. Full variable domain (rest looked up from reference TRBV18 and TRBJ2-6): NAGVMQNPRHLVRRRGQEARLRCSPMKGHSHVYWYRQLPEEGLKFMVYLQKENIIDESGMPKERFSAEFPKEGPSILRIQQVVRGDSAAYFCASSPLGKGLAGANVLTFGAGSRLTVL.

This chain links TRBV2 with TRBJ1-2; the match to TRBD1 covers 12 bases. CDR3 length: 14 residues. V trimming: 8 bases; J trimming: 4 bases; junction bases outside the gene matches: 5. Germline-derived CDR1 and CDR2 are SNHLY and FYNNEI. The CDR3 loop reads CASPGQGAAYGYTF. CDR3 nucleotide sequence: TGTGCCAGCCCGGGACAGGGGGCAGCCTATGGCTACACCTTC.

The V gene is TRBV7-2, the J gene TRBJ2-1, with 7 bases that match TRBD1. The CDR3 covers 16 residues. Germline CDR1 SGHTA, CDR2 FQGNSA. V lost 5 bases and J lost 3; bases outside the gene matches: 10. The CDR3 sequence: CASSPYDRVGYNEQFF. The CDR3 region has the DNA TGTGCCAGCAGCCCCTACGACAGGGTAGGCTACAATGAGCAGTTCTTC.

In this sample, this clone turned up a few times. The chain combines TRBV6-5 with TRBJ1-2; 9 nucleotides align to TRBD1. The germline V gene encodes CDR1 MNHEY and CDR2 SVGAGI. The CDR3 spans 15 residues. The trim removed 5 bases at V and 2 bases at J, leaving 6 bases unmatched. Here the CDR3 DNA reads TGTGCCAGCAGTCTTTGGGACAGGGTCAACTATGGCTACACCTTC. Amino acids: CASSLWDRVNYGYTF.

This sequence joins TRBV5-1 and TRBJ2-3, with D possibly matching TRBD1 (5 bases). Trimming took off 0 bases at V and 0 bases at J, with 5 bases between the two ends. CDR1 SGHRS and CDR2 YFSETQ come from the germline V gene. CDR3 length: 14 residues. The CDR3: CASSLGQSTDTQYF. CDR3 bases: TGCGCCAGCAGCTTGGGACAGAGCACAGATACGCAGTATTTT.

This sequence joins TRBV18 and TRBJ1-2; 8 nucleotides agree with TRBD1. Germline CDR1 and CDR2: KGHSH and LQKENI. CDR3 size: 18 residues. V trimming: 3 bases; J trimming: 0 bases; junction bases outside the gene matches: 12. CDR3 protein: CASSPELTGVHSNYGYTF. The CDR3 DNA reads TGTGCCAGCTCACCGGAGCTGACAGGGGTCCACTCTAACTATGGCTACACCTTC.

This clone was found once. The genes are TRBV5-1 and TRBJ2-1; TRBD2 might be the D (5 bases). Trimming removed 3 bases from V and 0 bases from J, with 13 bases in between. Germline V gives CDR1 SGHRS, CDR2 YFSETQ. The CDR3 sequence is 16 residues long. The DNA for the CDR3 is TGCGCCAGCAGCTCTGGAGGTGGGAGCTCCTACAATGAGCAGTTCTTC. Protein sequence: CASSSGGGSSYNEQFF.

The chain recombines TRBV5-5 with TRBJ1-1, with D perhaps TRBD1 (6 bases). The V end was cut by 1 base, the J end by 7 bases, with 17 bases between. CDR1 and CDR2 from the germline V gene are SGHKS and YYEKEE (reference sequence). This CDR3 has 15 amino acids. Written as DNA, the CDR3 is TGTGCCAGCAGCTTGTCCCAGGGGCAGATATTTGAAGCTTTCTTT. Translating gives CASSLSQGQIFEAFF.

V usage is TRBV5-6 and J usage is TRBJ2-5, with unresolved D. This CDR3 is built from 13 residues. V lost 5 bases, J lost 1 base, and 9 bases lay in between. Germline lookup yields CDR1 SGHDT and CDR2 YYEEEE. The CDR3 loop is CASRAVPQETQYF. CDR3 coding DNA: TGTGCCAGCAGGGCGGTGCCCCAAGAGACCCAGTACTTC.

The CDR3 reads CAWSVGAGYYEKLFF. The CDR3 DNA reads TGTGCCTGGAGTGTAGGGGCGGGGTATTACGAAAAACTGTTTTTT. The chain uses TRBV30 and TRBJ1-4, with D tentatively TRBD1 (5 bases). The length of the CDR3 is 15 residues. Trimming removed 0 bases at V and 8 bases at J, with 16 bases between. Germline V lookup: CDR1 GTSNPN, CDR2 SVGIG (reference sequence).

This chain connects TRBV5-4 to TRBJ1-1, with D possibly matching TRBD1 (5 bases). CDR3 length equals 14 residues. CDR1 and CDR2 from the germline V gene are SGHNT and YYREEE (reference sequence). Trimming pared 0 bases from V and 6 bases from J, leaving 12 bases between. The CDR3 region has the DNA TGTGCCAGCAGCTTGGACAGGCCTATGGCTGAAGCTTTCTTT. This translates into CASSLDRPMAEAFF.